What follows is one T cell receptor beta chain and its context. Its antigen is not yet known. No base quality information exists; no much larger clone differs at one position. The record originates from a study of Ad26.COV2.S vaccination and SARS-CoV-2 variants (TCRdb year 2021). With regard to the full study: Vaccine-arm donors came from COV1001, a multicentre, randomized, double-blind, placebo-controlled phase I-IIa trial of Ad26.COV2.S in healthy adults. Ad26.COV2.S was administered intramuscularly at a dose of 5x10^10 or 1x10^11 viral particles, either as one shot or as two shots given 56 days apart. TCRbeta repertoire sequencing served as the tool for gauging how specific and how broad the SARS-CoV-2-reactive T cell receptors were following Ad26.COV2.S vaccination. Trial participants were randomized into five groups of five, in which low-dose or high-dose Ad26.COV2.S was given once or twice, or placebo was given on both occasions. Investigators remained blinded to trial group allocation during experiments and outcome assessment. The TCR-sequenced set comprised around 30 samples: about 19 Ad26.COV2.S vaccine recipients, 5 placebo recipients and 8 SARS-CoV-2 convalescent individuals.

Measured from the cysteine to the phenylalanine, the CDR3 is 16 residues long. Only CDR3 DNA remains: 48 bases, in frame from the first base. Between the V and J ends, shortened by 1 base and 0 bases respectively, the junction contains 13 bases. The germline V gene supplies CDR1 SGHAT and CDR2 FQNNGV. The immunoSEQ Assay was used to sequence TCRbeta CDR3 regions. After extraction, genomic DNA underwent amplification by bias-controlled multiplex PCR, followed by high-throughput sequencing. As for how the authors treated the data: To quantify the absolute abundance of every unique TCRbeta CDR3 region, sequences were collapsed and filtered. Usable DNA was measured by amplifying reference genes present in all nucleated cells, and TCRbeta template counts were normalized to that usable DNA to estimate T cell fraction. Repertoire TCRs were annotated as SARS-CoV-2-specific by exact matching of V gene, CDR3 amino acid sequence and J gene to a known reactive TCR set. The reference SARS-CoV-2 TCR set was derived from MIRA and filtered for enrichment in COVID-19-positive ImmuneCODE repertoires, a step that removed public or cross-reactive TCRs. Using the MIRA antigens, annotated TCRs were further analysed by specific ORF or by position within an ORF. Breadth was defined as annotated unique rearrangements over total unique productive rearrangements; depth was the summed frequency of those rearrangements. TCR breadth was compared between groups using two-sided Wilcoxon rank-sum tests. TCRdb re-hosts the immuneACCESS table, in-frame sequences only. Its copies lack some clones; in the studies checked, an unresolved V gene accounts for under half of them, and the cause for the rest is not known. That table is the source of V, J and clone size, and D and trimming were worked out from the DNA. The sample table holds about 280,000 clones, of which approximately 89% were seen once. The ten biggest clones cover roughly 3.5% of the sample.

Paper-wide results and their limitations: Vaccine and placebo recipients had comparable non-spike TCR breadth, which fits with the vaccine containing only spike. Higher spike-specific TCR breadth was observed in Ad26.COV2.S recipients than in placebo recipients (P = 0.0014). The study was not powered for comparison of responses between vaccine doses or regimens. After vaccination, spike-specific CD8+ and CD4+ T cell responses were reported to show substantial breadth. According to the authors, total T cell responses may have been underestimated by the TCR breadth and depth analyses.

In light of the paper, this sample's treatment or condition label describes: around 19 received Ad26.COV2.S at low or high dose, single or two shots; roughly five received placebo; per-sample allocation not given. For vaccine and placebo recipients, the sequenced repertoires came from samples collected on day 63 after the first injection. Between 29 July and 7 August 2020, Cohort 1b enrolled some 25 adults aged 18-55 years at one site in Boston, USA. Ad26.COV2.S consisted of a replication-incompetent adenovirus type 26 vector by which a prefusion-stabilized SARS-CoV-2 spike protein from the original Wuhan strain was expressed.

The TCR was taken from a person between 18 and 65 years old who received the Ad26.COV2.S COVID-19 vaccine or a placebo. The rearrangement combines TRBV11-2 with TRBJ2-7; tentative D gene TRBD1, with 7 bases matching. Sequencing was performed on peripheral blood, taken in a trial of Ad26.COV2.S vaccine versus placebo. The CDR3 region reads CASSLGGTESSYEQYF. The sequenced DNA: TGTGCCAGCAGCTTAGGCGGGACAGAGAGCTCCTACGAGCAGTACTTC.